The clone carrying this T cell receptor beta chain has a single count. What it binds is not known. The data belong to a study of T cell responses to AZD1222 COVID-19 vaccine. Overall study findings and caveats: White British people made up most donors, females outnumbered males, and clonal diversity was possibly underestimated. Nearly half of spike-specific TCRs reportedly go after variant regions that carry no mutations. Only six AZD1222 recipients tested seropositive at baseline.

The assay was immunoSEQ multiplex PCR, and TCRdb's table has in-frame clones only and misses some. The sample has approximately 150,000 clones, over 75% seen once. This CDR3 spans 16 amino acids. The germline V gene encodes CDR1 SGHRS and CDR2 YFSETQ. Trimming at V came to 0 bases and at J to 6 bases, leaving 11 bases not matched to a gene. The sample here was peripheral blood, taken 28 days after the second dose of the MenACWY control vaccine. This chain uses TRBV5-1 with TRBJ1-1; 7 nucleotides align to TRBD1. The TCR sequence derives from an adult who received the MenACWY meningococcal vaccine as a control. The DNA of the CDR3 is TGCGCCAGCAGCTTGGATTTAGACAGGGTACTACCTGAAGCTTTCTTT. Its protein product is CASSLDLDRVLPEAFF. The full variable domain, completed using reference TRBV5-1 and TRBJ1-1, is KAGVTQTPRYLIKTRGQQVTLSCSPISGHRSVSWYQQTPGQGLQFLFEYFSETQRNKGNFPGRFSGRQFSNSRSEMNVSTLELGDSALYLCASSLDLDRVLPEAFFGQGTRLTVV.